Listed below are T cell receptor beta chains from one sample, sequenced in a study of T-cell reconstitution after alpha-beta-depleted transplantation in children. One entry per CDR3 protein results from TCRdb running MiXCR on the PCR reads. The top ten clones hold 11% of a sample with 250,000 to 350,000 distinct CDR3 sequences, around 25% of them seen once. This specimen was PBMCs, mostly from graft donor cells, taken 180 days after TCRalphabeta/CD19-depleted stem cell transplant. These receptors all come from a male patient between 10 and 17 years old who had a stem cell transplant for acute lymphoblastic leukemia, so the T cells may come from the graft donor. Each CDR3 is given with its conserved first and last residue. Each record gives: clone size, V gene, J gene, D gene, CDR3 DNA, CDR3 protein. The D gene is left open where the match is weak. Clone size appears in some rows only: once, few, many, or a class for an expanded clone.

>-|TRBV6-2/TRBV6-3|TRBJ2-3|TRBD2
TGTGCCAGCAGGGCCGGGACTAGCGCGATCCCCCGCACAGATACGCAGTATTTT
CASRAGTSAIPRTDTQYF
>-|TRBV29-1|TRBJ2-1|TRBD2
TGCAGCGGACGCGGACTAGCTTATGAGCAGTTCTTC
CSGRGLAYEQFF
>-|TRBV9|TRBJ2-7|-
TGTGCCAGCAGCGTAGGTGGGAGCGTCTACGAGCAGTACTTC
CASSVGGSVYEQYF
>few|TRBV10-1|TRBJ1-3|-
TGCGCCAGCAGCCGAGACCAGGGTGGAAACACCATATATTTT
CASSRDQGGNTIYF
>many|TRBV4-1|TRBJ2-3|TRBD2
TGCGCCAGCAGCCAGAGACTAGCGGGAGGGACAGATACGCAGTATTTT
CASSQRLAGGTDTQYF
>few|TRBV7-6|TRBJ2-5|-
TGTGCCAGCAGCCCGGGACCTACGCTGTACTTC
CASSPGPTLYF
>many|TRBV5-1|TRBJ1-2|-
TGCGCCAGCAGCGCAGGGGTTCCTAACTATGGCTACACCTTC
CASSAGVPNYGYTF
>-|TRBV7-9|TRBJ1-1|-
TGTGCCAGCAGCTTAGGACACTACACTGAAGCTTTCTTT
CASSLGHYTEAFF
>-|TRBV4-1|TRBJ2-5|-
TGCGCCAGCAGCCACAGTCGCCAAGAGACCCAGTACTTC
CASSHSRQETQYF
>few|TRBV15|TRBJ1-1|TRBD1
TGTGCCACCCGGACAGGGGCGAACACTGAAGCTTTCTTT
CATRTGANTEAFF
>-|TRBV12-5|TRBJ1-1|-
TGTGCTAGTCGGGACCAGAGGAACACTGAAGCTTTCTTT
CASRDQRNTEAFF
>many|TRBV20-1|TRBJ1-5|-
TGCAGTGCTCTCGGACCGCCCTATCAGCCCCAGCATTTT
CSALGPPYQPQHF
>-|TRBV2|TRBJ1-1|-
TGTGCCGCTCTCCGGGACCTGGACACTGAAGCTTTCTTT
CAALRDLDTEAFF
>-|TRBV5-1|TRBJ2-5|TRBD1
TGCGCCAGCAGCTTGTTACGAAGGACAGGGGGCCAAGAGACCCAGTACTTC
CASSLLRRTGGQETQYF
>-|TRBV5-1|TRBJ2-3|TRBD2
TGCGCCAGCAGCTTGGCCCCCTCAGCGGGGGCTTTAGATACGCAGTATTTT
CASSLAPSAGALDTQYF
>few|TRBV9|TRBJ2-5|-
TGTGCCAGCAGCGTAGGAACAGGGTCCCTCCAAGAGACCCAGTACTTC
CASSVGTGSLQETQYF
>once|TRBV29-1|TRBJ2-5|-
TGCAGCGTTGAAATAATCCACTGGGACCTACTATACCAAGAGACCCAGTACTTC
CSVEIIHWDLLYQETQYF
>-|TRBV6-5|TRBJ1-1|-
TGTGCCAGCAGTCAGGGACTGTTGCAAGCTTTCTTT
CASSQGLLQAFF
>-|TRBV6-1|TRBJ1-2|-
TGTGCCAGCAGCTCAACGACCTTTAACTATGGCTACACCTTC
CASSSTTFNYGYTF
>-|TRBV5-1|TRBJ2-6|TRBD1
TGCGCCAGCAGCTTGGGACAGGGAACCCTCGGGGCCAACGTCCTGACTTTC
CASSLGQGTLGANVLTF
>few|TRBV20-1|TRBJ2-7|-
TGCAGTGGCCAAACCGGGACATTCCCCTCCTACGAGCAGTACTTC
CSGQTGTFPSYEQYF
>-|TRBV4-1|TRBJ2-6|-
TGCGCCAGCAGCCAAGGTGGAGCGCGTTCTGGGGCCAACGTCCTGACTTTC
CASSQGGARSGANVLTF
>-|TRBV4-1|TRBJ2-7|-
TGCGCCAGCAGCCCACTTATCTTACTGCTTTCGACAGGCTCCTACGAGCAGTACTTC
CASSPLILLLSTGSYEQYF
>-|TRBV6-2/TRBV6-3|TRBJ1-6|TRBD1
TGTGCCAGCAGACCGGACAGGGGGTCCCTCCACTTT
CASRPDRGSLHF
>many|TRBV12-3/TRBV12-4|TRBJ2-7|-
TGTGCCAGCAGACCCGGACAGCCCTTGGAACACGAGCAGTACTTC
CASRPGQPLEHEQYF
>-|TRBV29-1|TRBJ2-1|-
TGCAGCGTTGACCCGGGAAACAATGAGCAGTTCTTC
CSVDPGNNEQFF
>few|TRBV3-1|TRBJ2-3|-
TGTGCCAGCAGCCAAGGAAAGGTCTCTAAGTATTTT
CASSQGKVSKYF
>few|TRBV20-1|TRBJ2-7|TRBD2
TGCAGTGCTATCGGGCTAGCGGGCCCCTTATCGTCGCAGTACTTC
CSAIGLAGPLSSQYF
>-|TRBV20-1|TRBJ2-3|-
TGCAGTGCCCCGAGGGCGGGGGCACGCAGGGATACGCAGTATTTT
CSAPRAGARRDTQYF
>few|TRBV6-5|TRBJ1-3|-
TGTGCCAGCAGTTATACAGGGTTGCCCCTCTCTGGAAACACCATATATTTT
CASSYTGLPLSGNTIYF
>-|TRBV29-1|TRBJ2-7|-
TGCAGCGTGAGGGACAATCCCTACGAGCAGTACTTC
CSVRDNPYEQYF
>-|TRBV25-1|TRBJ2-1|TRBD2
TGTGCCAGCAGTTTCGCGGGAGGGCCGATTGAGCAGTTCTTC
CASSFAGGPIEQFF
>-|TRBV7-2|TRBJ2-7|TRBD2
TGTGCCAGCAGCCAAGGGACTAGCTCCCACTACGAGCAGTACTTC
CASSQGTSSHYEQYF
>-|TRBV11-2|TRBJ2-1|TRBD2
TGTGCCAGCAGCTTAGATCGTAGCGGGAGGTATAATGAGCAGTTCTTC
CASSLDRSGRYNEQFF
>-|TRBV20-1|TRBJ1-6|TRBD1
TGCAGTGCAGTCCGGGGACAGGATCTTTCACCCCTCCACTTT
CSAVRGQDLSPLHF
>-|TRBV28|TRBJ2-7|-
TGTGCCAGTATAGGGACCTACGGGACATCCCCAGGGGAGCAGTACTTC
CASIGTYGTSPGEQYF
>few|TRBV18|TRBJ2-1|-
TGTGCCAGCTCTACAGGGTTGATCAATGAGCAGTTCTTC
CASSTGLINEQFF
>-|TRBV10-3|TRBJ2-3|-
TGTGCCATCAGAACCGGGCCCCTCACAGATACGCAGTATTTT
CAIRTGPLTDTQYF
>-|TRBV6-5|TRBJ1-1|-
TGTGCCAGCAGTTACTTTGGTTTCGGGAACACTGAAGCTTTCTTT
CASSYFGFGNTEAFF
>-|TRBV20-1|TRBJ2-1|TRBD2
TGCAGTGCTAGAATCCCAAGCGGGAGTGCGTACAATGAGCAGTTCTTC
CSARIPSGSAYNEQFF
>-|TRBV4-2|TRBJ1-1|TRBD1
TGTGCCAGCAGCCAAGGGCGCTACAGGGACAGGAACACTGAAGCTTTCTTT
CASSQGRYRDRNTEAFF
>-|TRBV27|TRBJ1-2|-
TGTGCCAGCAGTGACCTCGGGGGGGCGGCCTATGGCTACACCTTC
CASSDLGGAAYGYTF
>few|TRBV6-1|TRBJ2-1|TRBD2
TGTGCCAGCAGAGAACTAGCGGGAGTGTACTACAATGAGCAGTTCTTC
CASRELAGVYYNEQFF
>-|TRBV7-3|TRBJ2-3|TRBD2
TGTGCCAGCAGCCCCATAGGGGAGGGCCTCACAGATACGCAGTATTTT
CASSPIGEGLTDTQYF
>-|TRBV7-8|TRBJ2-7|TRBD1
TGTGCCAGCAGCCGGGACAGGAGAACCTACGAGCAGTACTTC
CASSRDRRTYEQYF
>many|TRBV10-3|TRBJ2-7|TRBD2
TGTGCCATCAGTGAGACTAGCGGGAGGGCCAGATCCTACGAGCAGTACTTC
CAISETSGRARSYEQYF
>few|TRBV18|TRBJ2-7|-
TGTGCCAGCTCACCATCCAGCAGCATTGGAGCCTACGAGCAGTACTTC
CASSPSSSIGAYEQYF
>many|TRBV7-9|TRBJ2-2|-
TGTGCCAGCAGCCCCCTAGGGCTGTTTTTT
CASSPLGLFF
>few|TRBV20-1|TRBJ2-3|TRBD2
TGCAGTGCCCCGGGACTAGTAGATACGCAGTATTTT
CSAPGLVDTQYF
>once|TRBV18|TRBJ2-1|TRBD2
TGTGCCAGCTCGTTAGCGGGAATAGGAAACAATGAGCAGTTCTTC
CASSLAGIGNNEQFF
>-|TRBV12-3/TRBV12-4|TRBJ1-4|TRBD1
TGTGCCAGCAGCATCGGCTGGGACAGGGGGAAAGCGACCGAAAAACTGTTTTTT
CASSIGWDRGKATEKLFF
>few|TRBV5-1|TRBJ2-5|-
TGCGCCAGCAGCAACCCGGGTAGGCGAGAGACCCAGTACTTC
CASSNPGRRETQYF
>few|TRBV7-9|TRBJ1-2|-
TGTGCCAGCAGCTTAGATCGGGGGGCGCCCTATGGCTACACCTTC
CASSLDRGAPYGYTF
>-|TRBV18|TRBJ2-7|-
TGTGCCAGCTCACGGGTGGTTTCCTACGAGCAGTACTTC
CASSRVVSYEQYF